The clone carrying this T cell receptor beta chain was recorded at least ten times. Its specificity is not known. The data were obtained in a study of early T cells in non-severe SARS-CoV-2 infection. For the study at large: Alpha and beta chains were unpaired, from unsorted whole-blood bulk RNA.

Findings and limits, study-wide: The study's VDJdb matching favored anti-spike CD8 responses and missed private and CD4 specificities.

The protocol attached unique molecular identifiers to individual cDNA molecules. TCRdb re-analysed the 5' RACE reads in MiXCR, keeping a single row per CDR3 protein. The table has tens of thousands of distinct CDR3 sequences, roughly 6.6% seen once. Material: whole blood. This TCR came from an adult who was a healthcare worker with PCR-confirmed SARS-CoV-2 infection or an uninfected control (not recorded which).

This chain's CDR3 is CASSLILAGYSYNEQFF. The CDR3 region has the DNA TGTGCCAGCAGCTTAATACTAGCGGGATATTCCTACAATGAGCAGTTCTTC. This sequence joins TRBV7-2 and TRBJ2-1; TRBD2 matches at 10 bases. There are 17 residues in the CDR3. Germline V gene data show CDR1 as SGHTA and CDR2 as FQGNSA. The J segment lost 1 base and the V segment lost 2 bases, leaving 5 bases of the junction unmatched.